Detailed here is one T cell receptor (beta chain). Its cognate antigen is unknown. The data were obtained in a study of cytomegalovirus exposure and HLA in healthy donors. With 2 bases removed from V and 6 bases from J, the gap between germline ends came to 20 bases. In germline, CDR1 is MNHEY, CDR2 SVGAGI. The CDR3 totals 16 residues. Overall study results and limits: At a 0.05 false discovery rate, a later analysis found some 18,000 TCR beta sequences to be associated with HLA alleles.

Primers included in the PCR were 60 Vbeta and 13 Jbeta primers. Profiling relied on immunoSEQ multiplex PCR, and the TCRdb table lists in-frame clones only, not all of them. This table holds about 160,000 clones, about 75% found once. The V call is TRBV6-5, the J call TRBJ2-7; D may be TRBD2 (6 bases). The sequence was obtained from a male donor in good health and CMV-seropositive. The sequenced sample consisted of PBMCs. The CDR3 nucleotides are TGTGCCAGCAGTTACGGGGGGTCCCCCCTGGCATCCGAGCAGTACTTC. Translating gives CASSYGGSPLASEQYF.